The clone carrying this TCR beta chain occurred many times. Its specificity is unknown. This entry is derived from a study of T cells in Graves' hyperthyroidism and ophthalmopathy. Trimming pared 3 bases from V and 6 bases from J, leaving 11 bases between. Germline V CDR1 and CDR2: KGHSH, LQKENI. The CDR3 has 13 amino acids. It was RNA transcripts that yielded the amplified TCR beta CDR3 regions. The study used the HTBI primer set for a first-round RT-PCR of the TCR CDR3. MiXCR, applied by TCRdb to the multiplex PCR reads, yields one record per CDR3 protein. The sample holds roughly 650,000 distinct CDR3 sequences, roughly 15% seen once. Study conclusions and caveats: Researchers report that a 13 V-J model separated ophthalmopathy from stable hyperthyroidism.

The chain joins TRBV18 to TRBJ2-5; weak D call: TRBD1 (6 bases). The specimen was blood. This clonotype was sampled from a woman aged 40 to 50 with Graves' ophthalmopathy. DNA for the CDR3: TGTGCCAGCTCACCGGGACAAGGAAAGACCCAGTACTTC. Encoded protein: CASSPGQGKTQYF. The full variable domain, with the rest looked up from reference TRBV18 and TRBJ2-5, is NAGVMQNPRHLVRRRGQEARLRCSPMKGHSHVYWYRQLPEEGLKFMVYLQKENIIDESGMPKERFSAEFPKEGPSILRIQQVVRGDSAAYFCASSPGQGKTQYFGPGTRLLVL.